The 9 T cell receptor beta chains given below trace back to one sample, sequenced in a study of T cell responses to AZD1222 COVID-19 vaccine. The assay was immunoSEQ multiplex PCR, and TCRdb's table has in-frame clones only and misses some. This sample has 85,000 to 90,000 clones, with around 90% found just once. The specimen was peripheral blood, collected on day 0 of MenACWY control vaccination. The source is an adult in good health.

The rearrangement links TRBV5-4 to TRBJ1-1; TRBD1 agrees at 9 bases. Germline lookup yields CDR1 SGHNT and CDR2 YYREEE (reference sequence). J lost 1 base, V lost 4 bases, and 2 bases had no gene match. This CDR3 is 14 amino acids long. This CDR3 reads CASSKGQGNTEAFF. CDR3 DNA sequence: TGTGCCAGCAGCAAGGGACAGGGGAACACTGAAGCTTTCTTT.

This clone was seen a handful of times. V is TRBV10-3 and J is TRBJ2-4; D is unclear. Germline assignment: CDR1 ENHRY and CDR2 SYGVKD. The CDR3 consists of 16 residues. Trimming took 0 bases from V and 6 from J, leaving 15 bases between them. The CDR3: CAISESIHDPSNIQYF. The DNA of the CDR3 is TGTGCCATCAGTGAGTCGATCCACGACCCATCAAACATTCAGTACTTC.

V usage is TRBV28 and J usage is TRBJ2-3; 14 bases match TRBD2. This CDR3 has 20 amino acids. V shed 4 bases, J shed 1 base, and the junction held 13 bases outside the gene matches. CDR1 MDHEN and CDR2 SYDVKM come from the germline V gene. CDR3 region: CASSSNLAGLAGVRTDTQYF. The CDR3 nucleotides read TGTGCCAGCAGTTCAAACCTCGCGGGACTAGCGGGGGTTCGCACAGATACGCAGTATTTT.

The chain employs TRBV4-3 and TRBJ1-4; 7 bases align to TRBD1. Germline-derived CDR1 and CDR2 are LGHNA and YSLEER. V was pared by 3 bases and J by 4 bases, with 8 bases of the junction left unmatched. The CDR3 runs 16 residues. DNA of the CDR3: TGCGCCAGCAGCCATCACACCGGGACAGATAATGAAAAACTGTTTTTT. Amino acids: CASSHHTGTDNEKLFF.

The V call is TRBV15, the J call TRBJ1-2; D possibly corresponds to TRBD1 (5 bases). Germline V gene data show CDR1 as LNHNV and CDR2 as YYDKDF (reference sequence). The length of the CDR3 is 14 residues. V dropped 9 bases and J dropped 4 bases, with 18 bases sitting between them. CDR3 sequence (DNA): TGTGCCACTAACCGGGACCTCGGAAGCTATGGCTACACCTTC. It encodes CATNRDLGSYGYTF.

The CDR3 sequence: CASSLWTSPDTQYF. CDR3 coding DNA: TGTGCCAGCAGTCTATGGACTAGCCCAGATACGCAGTATTTT. The chain recombines TRBV3-1 (or the pseudogene TRBV3-2) with TRBJ2-3; 8 bases match TRBD2. Germline CDR1 and CDR2: LGHDT and YNNKEL (reference sequence). This CDR3 spans 14 amino acids. The J segment lost 4 bases and the V segment lost 6 bases, leaving 6 bases of the junction unmatched.

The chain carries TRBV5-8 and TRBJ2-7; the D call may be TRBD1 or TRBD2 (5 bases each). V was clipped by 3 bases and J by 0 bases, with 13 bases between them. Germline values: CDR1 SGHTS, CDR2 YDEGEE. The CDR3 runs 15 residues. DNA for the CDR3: TGTGCCAGCAGCTCGGGACCGCACAGCTCCTACGAGCAGTACTTC. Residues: CASSSGPHSSYEQYF.

CDR3 nucleotides: TGTGCCAGCAGTCTCATCCGGGACAGGGGGCCCGAGCAGTACTTC. This codes for CASSLIRDRGPEQYF. V gene TRBV2 combines with J gene TRBJ2-7, with 12 bases identical to TRBD1. The CDR3 is 15 amino acids. Per germline, CDR1 SNHLY and CDR2 FYNNEI. V gave up 5 bases and J gave up 6 bases; unmatched junction bases: 8.

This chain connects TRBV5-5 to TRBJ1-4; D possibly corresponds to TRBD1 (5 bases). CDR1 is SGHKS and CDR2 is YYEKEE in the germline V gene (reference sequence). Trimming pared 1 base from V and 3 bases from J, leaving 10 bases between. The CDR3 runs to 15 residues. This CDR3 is CASSLQGLANEKLFF. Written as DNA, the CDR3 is TGTGCCAGCAGCTTGCAGGGTTTAGCTAATGAAAAACTGTTTTTT. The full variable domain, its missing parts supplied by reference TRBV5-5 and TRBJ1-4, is DAGVTQSPTHLIKTRGQQVTLRCSPISGHKSVSWYQQVLGQGPQFIFQYYEKEERGRGNFPDRFSARQFPNYSSELNVNALLLGDSALYLCASSLQGLANEKLFFGSGTQLSVL.